This is a list of T cell receptor beta chains from one sample in a study of response to subunit inactivated influenza vaccine. In TCRdb, the RT-PCR reads were re-called with MiXCR into one record per CDR3 protein. The data show 500,000 to 600,000 distinct CDR3 sequences, 14% seen once. This specimen was PBMCs from blood, taken less than 13 days after vaccination. Source of these receptors: a man between 50 and 59 years old who received an inactivated influenza vaccine. Both conserved end residues are part of each CDR3. D genes are given only for firm matches. Not all rows give a size; the values are once, few, many and, for expanded clones, a class.

j_call: TRBJ2-7; v_call: TRBV9; d_call: NA; clone_size: few; cdr3_aa: CASSRGVEIFYEQYF; cdr3_nt: TGTGCCAGCAGCCGTGGGGTTGAGATCTTCTACGAGCAGTACTTC
j_call: TRBJ2-5; v_call: TRBV7-2; d_call: TRBD1; clone_size: few; cdr3_aa: CASSSNTPGQGQTQYF; cdr3_nt: TGTGCCAGCAGCTCGAACACACCGGGACAGGGGCAGACCCAGTACTTC
j_call: TRBJ2-7; v_call: TRBV28; d_call: NA; clone_size: few; cdr3_aa: CASSLPGEQYF; cdr3_nt: TGTGCCAGCAGTTTGCCGGGGGAGCAGTACTTC
j_call: TRBJ2-5; v_call: TRBV20-1; d_call: TRBD2; clone_size: NA; cdr3_aa: CSARGVSGSQETQYF; cdr3_nt: TGCAGTGCTAGAGGGGTTAGCGGGAGTCAAGAGACCCAGTACTTC
j_call: TRBJ2-7; v_call: TRBV20-1; d_call: NA; clone_size: few; cdr3_aa: CSARGDVYEQYF; cdr3_nt: TGCAGTGCTAGAGGGGACGTCTACGAGCAGTACTTC
j_call: TRBJ2-1; v_call: TRBV6-2/TRBV6-3; d_call: TRBD2; clone_size: few; cdr3_aa: CASSFNTLSGRSYNEQFF; cdr3_nt: TGTGCCAGCAGTTTCAACACCCTTAGCGGGAGGTCCTACAATGAGCAGTTCTTC
j_call: TRBJ2-3; v_call: TRBV5-1; d_call: NA; clone_size: NA; cdr3_aa: CASSFGATTDTQYF; cdr3_nt: TGCGCCAGCAGCTTCGGGGCCACCACAGATACGCAGTATTTT
j_call: TRBJ2-4; v_call: TRBV2; d_call: NA; clone_size: medium-sized; cdr3_aa: CASSELSETLAKNIQYF; cdr3_nt: TGTGCCAGCAGTGAATTGAGCGAAACGCTAGCCAAAAACATTCAGTACTTC
j_call: TRBJ2-7; v_call: TRBV4-1; d_call: NA; clone_size: few; cdr3_aa: CASSQEIGYSEQYF; cdr3_nt: TGCGCCAGCAGCCAAGAAATCGGGTACTCCGAGCAGTACTTC
j_call: TRBJ1-3; v_call: TRBV30; d_call: NA; clone_size: NA; cdr3_aa: CACRSSSGNTIYF; cdr3_nt: TGTGCCTGCCGGTCAAGCTCTGGAAACACCATATATTTT
j_call: TRBJ2-3; v_call: TRBV4-1; d_call: NA; clone_size: NA; cdr3_aa: CASSQDETGRGGDTQYF; cdr3_nt: TGCGCCAGCAGCCAAGATGAAACAGGGAGAGGGGGAGATACGCAGTATTTT
j_call: TRBJ2-3; v_call: TRBV6-5; d_call: NA; clone_size: few; cdr3_aa: CASSSPAGQGSDTQYF; cdr3_nt: TGTGCCAGCAGTTCTCCAGCGGGACAAGGTTCTGATACGCAGTATTTT
j_call: TRBJ1-1; v_call: TRBV4-3; d_call: NA; clone_size: many; cdr3_aa: CASSHRLTGGSNTEAFF; cdr3_nt: TGCGCCAGCAGCCATCGTCTAACAGGTGGTTCGAACACTGAAGCTTTCTTT
j_call: TRBJ2-1; v_call: TRBV6-1; d_call: TRBD2; clone_size: once; cdr3_aa: CASSVAGGPHNEQFF; cdr3_nt: TGTGCCAGCAGCGTAGCGGGAGGGCCCCACAATGAGCAGTTCTTC
j_call: TRBJ1-1; v_call: TRBV6-2/TRBV6-3; d_call: NA; clone_size: NA; cdr3_aa: CASRTGGRGAFF; cdr3_nt: TGTGCCAGCAGAACGGGGGGGCGCGGAGCTTTCTTT
j_call: TRBJ2-2; v_call: TRBV12-3/TRBV12-4; d_call: TRBD2; clone_size: few; cdr3_aa: CASNLAGAGGELFF; cdr3_nt: TGTGCCAGCAACCTAGCGGGAGCGGGCGGGGAGCTGTTTTTT
j_call: TRBJ2-3; v_call: TRBV12-3/TRBV12-4; d_call: TRBD2; clone_size: NA; cdr3_aa: CASSTIGTSGWVDTQYF; cdr3_nt: TGTGCCAGCAGCACTATCGGGACTAGCGGGTGGGTTGATACGCAGTATTTT
j_call: TRBJ2-1; v_call: TRBV7-8; d_call: TRBD2; clone_size: NA; cdr3_aa: CASTVASGVSRRNEQFF; cdr3_nt: TGTGCCAGCACAGTCGCTAGCGGAGTTTCACGTCGGAATGAGCAGTTCTTC
j_call: TRBJ1-2; v_call: TRBV7-9; d_call: TRBD1; clone_size: NA; cdr3_aa: CASSNPGQGADYGYTF; cdr3_nt: TGTGCCAGCAGTAACCCGGGACAGGGGGCGGACTATGGCTACACCTTC
j_call: TRBJ2-1; v_call: TRBV27; d_call: NA; clone_size: NA; cdr3_aa: CASSRESPGYNEQFF; cdr3_nt: TGTGCCAGCAGTAGGGAGAGTCCTGGATACAATGAGCAGTTCTTC
j_call: TRBJ2-7; v_call: TRBV29-1; d_call: TRBD1; clone_size: NA; cdr3_aa: CSVSGTVTYEQYF; cdr3_nt: TGCAGCGTTTCCGGGACAGTGACCTACGAGCAGTACTTC
j_call: TRBJ2-1; v_call: TRBV6-2/TRBV6-3; d_call: NA; clone_size: few; cdr3_aa: CASSYGGAILDEQFF; cdr3_nt: TGTGCCAGCAGTTACGGGGGGGCAATTCTAGATGAGCAGTTCTTC
j_call: TRBJ2-3; v_call: TRBV29-1; d_call: NA; clone_size: NA; cdr3_aa: CSVGRVTNVGTDTQYF; cdr3_nt: TGCAGCGTTGGGAGGGTTACCAACGTTGGAACAGATACGCAGTATTTT
j_call: TRBJ1-1; v_call: TRBV5-8; d_call: NA; clone_size: NA; cdr3_aa: CASSPGLSFMNTEAFF; cdr3_nt: TGTGCCAGCAGCCCGGGACTGTCGTTCATGAACACTGAAGCTTTCTTT
j_call: TRBJ2-1; v_call: TRBV14; d_call: TRBD1; clone_size: NA; cdr3_aa: CASSQGGDRGNEQFF; cdr3_nt: TGTGCCAGCAGCCAAGGGGGGGACAGGGGCAATGAGCAGTTCTTC
j_call: TRBJ2-5; v_call: TRBV5-5; d_call: TRBD2; clone_size: many; cdr3_aa: CASSYDLAGGLIQETQYF; cdr3_nt: TGTGCCAGCAGCTACGATCTAGCGGGGGGCCTAATACAAGAGACCCAGTACTTC
j_call: TRBJ2-1; v_call: TRBV28; d_call: TRBD2; clone_size: NA; cdr3_aa: CASSQGTSGPAYNEQFF; cdr3_nt: TGTGCCAGCAGCCAAGGGACTAGCGGGCCTGCCTACAATGAGCAGTTCTTC
j_call: TRBJ2-7; v_call: TRBV6-1; d_call: TRBD1; clone_size: NA; cdr3_aa: CASVPGQGAGSVYEQYF; cdr3_nt: TGTGCCAGTGTTCCGGGACAGGGGGCGGGTAGTGTCTACGAGCAGTACTTC
j_call: TRBJ2-7; v_call: TRBV15; d_call: NA; clone_size: NA; cdr3_aa: CATSRDSGYEQYF; cdr3_nt: TGTGCCACCAGCAGGGACTCAGGCTACGAGCAGTACTTC
j_call: TRBJ2-5; v_call: TRBV18; d_call: NA; clone_size: NA; cdr3_aa: CASSPPSVRKETQYF; cdr3_nt: TGTGCCAGCTCACCACCGTCGGTCAGGAAAGAGACCCAGTACTTC
j_call: TRBJ2-2; v_call: TRBV19; d_call: NA; clone_size: NA; cdr3_aa: CASSIGGRTGELFF; cdr3_nt: TGTGCCAGTAGTATCGGGGGTCGCACCGGGGAGCTGTTTTTT
j_call: TRBJ2-2; v_call: TRBV2; d_call: TRBD2; clone_size: many; cdr3_aa: CASSVYILAGGNTGELFF; cdr3_nt: TGTGCCAGCAGTGTTTATATACTAGCGGGAGGGAACACCGGGGAGCTGTTTTTT
j_call: TRBJ1-1; v_call: TRBV27; d_call: TRBD1; clone_size: few; cdr3_aa: CASSLRDRALSEAFF; cdr3_nt: TGTGCCAGCAGTCTCCGGGACAGGGCCTTGTCTGAAGCTTTCTTT
j_call: TRBJ1-5; v_call: TRBV4-2; d_call: NA; clone_size: many; cdr3_aa: CASSQDQLDSNQPQHF; cdr3_nt: TGTGCCAGCAGCCAAGATCAGCTGGATAGCAATCAGCCCCAGCATTTT
j_call: TRBJ2-7; v_call: TRBV27; d_call: NA; clone_size: NA; cdr3_aa: CASTKLEQYF; cdr3_nt: TGTGCCAGCACCAAGCTCGAGCAGTACTTC
j_call: TRBJ2-1; v_call: TRBV29-1; d_call: TRBD2; clone_size: few; cdr3_aa: CSAERDGRGLNEQFF; cdr3_nt: TGCAGCGCTGAACGGGACGGGAGGGGACTAAATGAGCAGTTCTTC
j_call: TRBJ2-1; v_call: TRBV4-2; d_call: NA; clone_size: few; cdr3_aa: CASSRTGEQQFF; cdr3_nt: TGTGCCAGCAGCCGGACCGGGGAGCAGCAGTTCTTC
j_call: TRBJ2-7; v_call: TRBV10-3; d_call: NA; clone_size: NA; cdr3_aa: CAAMDRLAGGIAYEQYF; cdr3_nt: TGTGCCGCGATGGACAGGTTGGCGGGAGGAATCGCCTACGAGCAGTACTTC
j_call: TRBJ1-1; v_call: TRBV15; d_call: NA; clone_size: NA; cdr3_aa: CATSKGGADTEAFF; cdr3_nt: TGTGCCACCAGCAAAGGGGGGGCAGACACTGAAGCTTTCTTT
j_call: TRBJ2-2; v_call: TRBV29-1; d_call: NA; clone_size: few; cdr3_aa: CSVRSVAGELFF; cdr3_nt: TGCAGCGTGCGGTCGGTGGCCGGGGAGCTGTTTTTT
j_call: TRBJ2-1; v_call: TRBV5-1; d_call: NA; clone_size: NA; cdr3_aa: CASSIQTANEQFF; cdr3_nt: TGCGCCAGCAGCATACAGACAGCGAATGAGCAGTTCTTC
j_call: TRBJ1-5; v_call: TRBV4-2; d_call: NA; clone_size: many; cdr3_aa: CASSQEIGQYSNQPQHF; cdr3_nt: TGTGCCAGCAGCCAAGAGATAGGACAGTATAGCAATCAGCCCCAGCATTTT
j_call: TRBJ2-6; v_call: TRBV10-3; d_call: NA; clone_size: few; cdr3_aa: CAISERTATGANVLTF; cdr3_nt: TGTGCCATCAGTGAGAGGACGGCGACTGGGGCCAACGTCCTGACTTTC
j_call: TRBJ2-7; v_call: TRBV20-1; d_call: TRBD2; clone_size: NA; cdr3_aa: CSARAIAGGPYEQYF; cdr3_nt: TGCAGTGCTAGGGCCATAGCGGGGGGCCCCTACGAGCAGTACTTC
j_call: TRBJ1-4; v_call: TRBV6-5; d_call: NA; clone_size: NA; cdr3_aa: CASSYRGTNEKLFF; cdr3_nt: TGTGCCAGCAGTTACCGGGGGACCAATGAAAAACTGTTTTTT